This record concerns one T cell receptor (beta chain) sequence. These data belong to a study of blood T cell repertoires in COVID-19. About the study: The study drew acute and convalescent COVID-19 samples from the United States, Italy and Spain. Nucleic acid was either cDNA or gDNA, and it came from T cells, B-cell-depleted T cells, or PBMCs.

CDR3 length: 16 amino acids. The V gene lost 1 base and the J gene lost 1 base, with 13 bases spanning the gap. The germline gives CDR1 KGHSH, CDR2 LQKENI. Original data processing: For nucleated cells, counts were estimated from reference gene primer amplification. Repertoires were generated with immunoSEQ multiplex PCR, while TCRdb's copy carries only in-frame clones and drops some. V, J and clone size derive from that table, while D and trimming were established from the DNA sequence. The table shows 160,000 or so clones, with roughly four fifths occurring only once. This receptor was obtained from a human donor in a cohort sampled during active COVID-19. The sample was peripheral blood. The gene calls are TRBV18 and TRBJ1-2; D might be TRBD1 (5 bases). CDR3 nucleotide sequence: TGTGCCAGCTCACCACGTTCAGGGAGGCTTAACTATGGCTACACCTTC. This sequence encodes CASSPRSGRLNYGYTF.